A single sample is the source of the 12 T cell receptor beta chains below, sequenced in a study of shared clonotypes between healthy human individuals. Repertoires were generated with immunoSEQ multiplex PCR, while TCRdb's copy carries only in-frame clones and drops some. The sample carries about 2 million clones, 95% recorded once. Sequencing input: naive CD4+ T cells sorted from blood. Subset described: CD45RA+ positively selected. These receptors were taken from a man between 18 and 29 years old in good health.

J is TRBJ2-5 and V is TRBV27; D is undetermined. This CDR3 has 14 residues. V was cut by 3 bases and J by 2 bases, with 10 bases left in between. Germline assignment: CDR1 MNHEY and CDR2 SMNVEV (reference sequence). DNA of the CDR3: TGTGCCAGCAGTTTCCAAGGGAAACAAGAGACCCAGTACTTC. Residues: CASSFQGKQETQYF.

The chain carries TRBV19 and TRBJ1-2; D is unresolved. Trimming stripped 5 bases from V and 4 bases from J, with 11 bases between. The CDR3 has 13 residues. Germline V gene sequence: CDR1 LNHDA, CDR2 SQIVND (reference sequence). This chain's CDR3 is CASSVDKSYGYTF. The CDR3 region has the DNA TGTGCCAGTAGTGTTGACAAATCCTATGGCTACACCTTC.

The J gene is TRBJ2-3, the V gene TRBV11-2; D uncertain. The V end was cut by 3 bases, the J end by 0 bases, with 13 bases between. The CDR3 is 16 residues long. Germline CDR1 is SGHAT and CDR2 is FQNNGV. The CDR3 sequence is CASSFGAGSSTDTQYF. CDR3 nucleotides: TGTGCCAGCAGCTTTGGAGCTGGCAGTAGCACAGATACGCAGTATTTT.

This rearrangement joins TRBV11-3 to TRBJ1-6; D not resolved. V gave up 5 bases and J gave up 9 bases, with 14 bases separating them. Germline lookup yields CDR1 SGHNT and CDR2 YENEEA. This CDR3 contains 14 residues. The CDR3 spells CASSEFGIGSPLHF. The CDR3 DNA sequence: TGTGCCAGCAGCGAGTTTGGGATAGGTTCACCCCTCCACTTT.

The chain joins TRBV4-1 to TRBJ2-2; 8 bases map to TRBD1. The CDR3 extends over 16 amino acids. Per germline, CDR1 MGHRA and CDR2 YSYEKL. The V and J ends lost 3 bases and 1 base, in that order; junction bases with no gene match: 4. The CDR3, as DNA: TGCGCCAGCAGCCACTTAGACAGGGGGAACACCGGGGAGCTGTTTTTT. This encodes CASSHLDRGNTGELFF.

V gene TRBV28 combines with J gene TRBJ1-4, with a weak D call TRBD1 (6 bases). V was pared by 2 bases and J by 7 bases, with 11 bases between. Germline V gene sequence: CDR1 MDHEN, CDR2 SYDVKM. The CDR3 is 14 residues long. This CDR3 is CASSLNRGSEKLFF. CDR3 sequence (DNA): TGTGCCAGCAGTTTAAATAGGGGGAGTGAAAAACTGTTTTTT. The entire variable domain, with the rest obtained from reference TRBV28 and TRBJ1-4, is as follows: DVKVTQSSRYLVKRTGEKVFLECVQDMDHENMFWYRQDPGLGLRLIYFSYDVKMKEKGDIPEGYSVSREKKERFSLILESASTNQTSMYLCASSLNRGSEKLFFGSGTQLSVL.

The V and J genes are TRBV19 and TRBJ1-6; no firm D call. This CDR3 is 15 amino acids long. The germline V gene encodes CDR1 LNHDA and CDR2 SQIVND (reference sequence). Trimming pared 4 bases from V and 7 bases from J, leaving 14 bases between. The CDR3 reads CASSTTGIKNSPLHF. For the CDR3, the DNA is TGTGCCAGTAGTACGACGGGGATCAAGAATTCACCCCTCCACTTT.

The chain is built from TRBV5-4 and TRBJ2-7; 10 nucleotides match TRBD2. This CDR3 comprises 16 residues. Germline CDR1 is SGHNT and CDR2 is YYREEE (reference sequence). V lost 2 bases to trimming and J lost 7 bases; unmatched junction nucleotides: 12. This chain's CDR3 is CASSLRSAGGPYEQYF. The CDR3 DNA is TGTGCCAGCAGCTTAAGGTCAGCGGGGGGGCCTTATGAGCAGTACTTC.

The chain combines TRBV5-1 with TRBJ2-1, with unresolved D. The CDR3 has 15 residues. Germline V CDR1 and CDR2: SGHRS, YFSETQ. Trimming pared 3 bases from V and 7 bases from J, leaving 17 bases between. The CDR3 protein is CASSSGSWGGNEQFF. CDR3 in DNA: TGCGCCAGCAGCTCCGGCTCTTGGGGTGGGAATGAGCAGTTCTTC.

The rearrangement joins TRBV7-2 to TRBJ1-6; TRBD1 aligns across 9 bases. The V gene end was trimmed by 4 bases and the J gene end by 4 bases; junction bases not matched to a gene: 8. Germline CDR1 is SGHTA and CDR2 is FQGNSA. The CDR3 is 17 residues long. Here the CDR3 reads CASSSDRGATYNSPLHF. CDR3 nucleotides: TGTGCCAGCAGCTCTGACAGGGGGGCTACTTATAATTCACCCCTCCACTTT.

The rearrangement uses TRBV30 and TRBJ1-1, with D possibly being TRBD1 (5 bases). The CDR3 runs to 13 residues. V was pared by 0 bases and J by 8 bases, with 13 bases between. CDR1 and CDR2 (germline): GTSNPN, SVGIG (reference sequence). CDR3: CAWSVRIEGEAFF. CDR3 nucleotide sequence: TGTGCCTGGAGTGTAAGGATCGAGGGGGAAGCTTTCTTT.

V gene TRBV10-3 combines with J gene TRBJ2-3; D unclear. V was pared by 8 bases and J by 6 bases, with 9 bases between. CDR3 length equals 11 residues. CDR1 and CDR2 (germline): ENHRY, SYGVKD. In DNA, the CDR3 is TGTGCCATCGCAACCGCCGATACGCAGTATTTT. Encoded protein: CAIATADTQYF.